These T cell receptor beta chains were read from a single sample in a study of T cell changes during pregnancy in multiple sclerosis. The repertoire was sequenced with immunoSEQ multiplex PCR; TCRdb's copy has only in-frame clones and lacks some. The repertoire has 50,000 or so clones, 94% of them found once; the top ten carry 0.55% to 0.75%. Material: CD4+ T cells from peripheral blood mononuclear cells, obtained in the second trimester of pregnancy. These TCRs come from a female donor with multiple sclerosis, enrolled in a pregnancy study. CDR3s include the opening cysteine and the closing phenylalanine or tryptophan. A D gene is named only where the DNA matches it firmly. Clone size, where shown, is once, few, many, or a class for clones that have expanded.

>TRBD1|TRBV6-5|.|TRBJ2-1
TGTGCCAGCAGCCAGGACAGGAGTTATTACAATGAGCAGTTCTTC
CASSQDRSYYNEQFF
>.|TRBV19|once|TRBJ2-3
TGTGCCAGTAGCACCTACCGGGACACCATCACAGATACGCAGTATTTT
CASSTYRDTITDTQYF
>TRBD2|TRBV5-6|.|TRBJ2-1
TGTGCCAGCAGCTTGACATGGCGGGGGGTGGTGAACAATGAGCAGTTCTTC
CASSLTWRGVVNNEQFF
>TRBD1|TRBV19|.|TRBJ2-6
TGTGCCAGTATGGACCACAGGGGACCCAAACTACCGTCTGGGGCCAACGTCCTGACTTTC
CASMDHRGPKLPSGANVLTF
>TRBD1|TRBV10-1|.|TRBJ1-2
TGCGCCAGCAGTTCCGGGACAGGGCCTTACTATGGCTACACCTTC
CASSSGTGPYYGYTF
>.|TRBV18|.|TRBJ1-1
TGTGCCAGCTCACCACCTTGGGGAGTAGGAACGAACACTGAAGCTTTCTTT
CASSPPWGVGTNTEAFF
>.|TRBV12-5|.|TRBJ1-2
TGTGCTAGTGGTTATGGGGGCGCAGGGATCCCGCGCGGTCCCACCTTC
CASGYGGAGIPRGPTF
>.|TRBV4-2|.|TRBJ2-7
TGTGCCAGCAGCCAAGACGTGGTAGCGGCCGAGCAGTACTTC
CASSQDVVAAEQYF
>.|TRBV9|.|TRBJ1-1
TGTGCCAGCAGCGTGACTGGGAACACTGAAGCTTTCTTT
CASSVTGNTEAFF
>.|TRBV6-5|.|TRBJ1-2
TGTGCCAGCAGAGATGTTCGGGGGGCTAACTATGGCTACACCTTC
CASRDVRGANYGYTF
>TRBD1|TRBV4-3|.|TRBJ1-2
TGCGCCAGCAGCCGGAACCGGGACAGCTCCTATGGCTACACCTTC
CASSRNRDSSYGYTF
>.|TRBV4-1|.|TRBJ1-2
TGCGCCAGCAGCCAAGCAGATTCGAGGGCCCTAGGCTATGGCTACACCTTC
CASSQADSRALGYGYTF
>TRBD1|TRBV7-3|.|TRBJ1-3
TGTGCCAGCAGCTTAAACAGGGGATCCCCCATATATTTT
CASSLNRGSPIYF
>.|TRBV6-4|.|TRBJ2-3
TGTGCCAGCAGTGAGACTACGACTAGCACAGATACGCAGTATTTT
CASSETTTSTDTQYF
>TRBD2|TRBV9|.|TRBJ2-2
TGTGCCAGCAGCGTAGCAGGCCTAGCGGTCACCGGGGAGCTGTTTTTT
CASSVAGLAVTGELFF
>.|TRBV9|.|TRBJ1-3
TGTGCCAGCAGCAGAACAGGGCTCTCTGGAAACACCATATATTTT
CASSRTGLSGNTIYF
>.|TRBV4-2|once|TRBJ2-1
TGTGCCAGCAGCCCTGGTTCGGGCAGGGGGGCCTACAATGAGCAGTTCTTC
CASSPGSGRGAYNEQFF
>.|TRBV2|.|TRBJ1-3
TGTGCCAGCCGGGTAGGGGGTGGAAACACCATATATTTT
CASRVGGGNTIYF
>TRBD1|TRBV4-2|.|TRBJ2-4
TGTGCCAGCAGCCAAGAGGGACAGGGGGCACGGGACATTCAGTACTTC
CASSQEGQGARDIQYF
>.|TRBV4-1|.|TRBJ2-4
TGCGCCAGCAGCCCCTTCGCGGCAGGGCAAGCCAAAAACATTCAGTACTTC
CASSPFAAGQAKNIQYF
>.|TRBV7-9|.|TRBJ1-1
TGTGCCAGCAGCTTAACCCGCGGGGGTAACACTGAAGCTTTCTTT
CASSLTRGGNTEAFF
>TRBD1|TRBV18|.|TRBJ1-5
TGTGCCAGCTCACCACCGGGACAGGGCTATCAGCCCCAGCATTTT
CASSPPGQGYQPQHF
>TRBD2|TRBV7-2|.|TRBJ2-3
TGTGCCAGCAGCTTAGAGCGGGGGGGCACAGATACGCAGTATTTT
CASSLERGGTDTQYF
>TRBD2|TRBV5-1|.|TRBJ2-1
TGCGCCAGCAGTCAGATGGCACGGGGGGGGTCGGATGAGCAGTTCTTC
CASSQMARGGSDEQFF
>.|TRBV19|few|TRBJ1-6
TGTGCCAGTAATCCGGTTACAGGTTCACCCCTCCACTTT
CASNPVTGSPLHF
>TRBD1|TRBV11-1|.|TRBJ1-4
TGTGCCAGCAGCCAGGGGGACGGGGTCCTTAATGAAAAACTGTTTTTT
CASSQGDGVLNEKLFF
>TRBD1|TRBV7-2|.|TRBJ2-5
TGTGCCAGCAGCTCGACAGGGTTTCAGACCCAGTACTTC
CASSSTGFQTQYF
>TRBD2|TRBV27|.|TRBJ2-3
TGTGCCAGCAGTTTATGGGGGGGGAACACAGATACGCAGTATTTT
CASSLWGGNTDTQYF
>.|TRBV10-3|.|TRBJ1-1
TGTGCCATCAGTGAGACGGTAGGCTGGCTGGGACATGAAAACATGAACACTGAAGCTTTCTTT
CAISETVGWLGHENMNTEAFF
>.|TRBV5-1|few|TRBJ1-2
TGCGCCAGCAGCCATGGGACAATCGATGGCTACACCTTC
CASSHGTIDGYTF
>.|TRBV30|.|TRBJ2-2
TGTGCCTGGAGCGCATTATGGGGGGCCGGGGAGCTGTTTTTT
CAWSALWGAGELFF
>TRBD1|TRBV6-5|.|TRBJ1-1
TGTGCCAGCAGTTACCGCGGACAGGGCACTGAAGCTTTCTTT
CASSYRGQGTEAFF
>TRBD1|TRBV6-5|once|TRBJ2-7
TGTGCCAGCAGTTACGGGGGACAGTCCTACGAGCAGTACTTC
CASSYGGQSYEQYF
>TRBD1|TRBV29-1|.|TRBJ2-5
TGCAGCACGGGACAGGGGGCTGGGGAGACCCAGTACTTC
CSTGQGAGETQYF
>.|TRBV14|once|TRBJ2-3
TGTGCCAGCAGCCAAGTTCTATCGAGCACAGATACGCAGTATTTT
CASSQVLSSTDTQYF
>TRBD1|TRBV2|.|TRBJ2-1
TGTGCCAGCAGTGCCTTTAGGACAGGAACGAACAATGAGCAGTTCTTC
CASSAFRTGTNNEQFF
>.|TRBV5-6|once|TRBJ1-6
TGTGCCAGCAGCTTGTTTTCGGGGTTTCGGCCACCCCTCCACTTT
CASSLFSGFRPPLHF
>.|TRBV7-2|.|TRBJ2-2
TGTGCCAGCGGCCCCTTACGGACAGAACTGACGAACACCGGGGAGCTGTTTTTT
CASGPLRTELTNTGELFF
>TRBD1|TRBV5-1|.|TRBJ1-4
TGCGCCAGCAGCTTCCGACAGGGGCGAGAAAAACTGTTTTTT
CASSFRQGREKLFF
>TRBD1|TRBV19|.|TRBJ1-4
TGTGCCAGTAGACAACAGGGGGCTGGGGAAAAACTGTTTTTT
CASRQQGAGEKLFF
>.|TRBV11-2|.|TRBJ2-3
TGTGCCATGCGGGGCGGGGAGCAGGATACGCAGTATTTT
CAMRGGEQDTQYF
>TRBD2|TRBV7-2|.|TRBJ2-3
TGTGCCAGCACTCGTAGGGGAGGGGGCACAGATACGCAGTATTTT
CASTRRGGGTDTQYF
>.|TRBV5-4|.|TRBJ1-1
TGTGCCAGCAGCCACGGGTTGGACAGAGACACTGAGGCTTTCTTT
CASSHGLDRDTEAFF
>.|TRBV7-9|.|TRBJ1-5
TGTGCCAGCAGCTCGGGGATCGGTAGCAATCAGCCCCAGCATTTT
CASSSGIGSNQPQHF
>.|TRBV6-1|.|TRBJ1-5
TGTGCCAGCAGTTTGAAGGAGAATCAGCCCCAGCATTTT
CASSLKENQPQHF
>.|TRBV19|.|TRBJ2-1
TGTGCCAGTGGCGTTGGAGGGGGCATCTACAATGAGCAGTTCTTC
CASGVGGGIYNEQFF
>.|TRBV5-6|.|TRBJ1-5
TGTGCCAGCAGCTTGGGCGTCGGGGGGGGGCGCATCCAGCCCCAGCATTTT
CASSLGVGGGRIQPQHF
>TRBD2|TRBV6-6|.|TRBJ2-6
TGTGCCAGCCGTTCGGGGGGGTCTGGGGCCAACGTCCTGACTTTC
CASRSGGSGANVLTF